This record covers a single TCR beta chain. This sample was included in a study of blood T cell repertoires in COVID-19. Method: immunoSEQ multiplex PCR; TCRdb's copy keeps in-frame clones and lacks some. Among 270,000 or so clones listed, approximately 90% were seen once. Trimming cost V 5 bases and J 0 bases, with 8 bases left between them. This CDR3 is 14 amino acids long. The germline CDR1 and CDR2 sequences are SQVTM and ANQGSEA. The TCR was taken from a man in his forties who had been exposed to COVID-19. Sequencing was performed on PBMCs or T cells enriched from blood (not recorded which). The chain carries TRBV29-1 and TRBJ2-6; TRBD2 is a possible D gene (5 bases). As DNA, the CDR3 is TGCAGCGTTAATGAGGGCTCTGGGGCCAACGTCCTGACTTTC. Translating it yields CSVNEGSGANVLTF.